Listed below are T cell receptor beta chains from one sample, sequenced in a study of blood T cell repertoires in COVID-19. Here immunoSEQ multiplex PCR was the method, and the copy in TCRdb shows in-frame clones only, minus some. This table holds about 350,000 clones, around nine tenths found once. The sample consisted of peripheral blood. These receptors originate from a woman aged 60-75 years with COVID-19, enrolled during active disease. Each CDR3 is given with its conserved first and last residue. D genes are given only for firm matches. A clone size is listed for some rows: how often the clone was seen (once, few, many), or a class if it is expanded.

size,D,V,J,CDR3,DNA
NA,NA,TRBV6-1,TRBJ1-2,CASSEAAAGEGGYTF,TGTGCCAGCAGTGAAGCTGCGGCGGGGGAGGGTGGCTACACCTTC
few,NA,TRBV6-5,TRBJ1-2,CASTIPDTSWIGYTF,TGTGCCAGCACCATCCCGGACACCTCGTGGATTGGCTACACCTTC
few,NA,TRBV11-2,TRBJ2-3,CASSFTGDTDTQYF,TGTGCCAGCAGCTTCACAGGAGACACAGATACGCAGTATTTT
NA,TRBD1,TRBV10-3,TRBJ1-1,CAIRTTGLDTEAFF,TGTGCCATCAGAACGACAGGGTTGGACACTGAAGCTTTCTTT
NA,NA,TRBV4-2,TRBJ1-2,CASSQDLGAYGYTF,TGTGCCAGCAGCCAAGATTTAGGGGCCTATGGCTACACCTTC
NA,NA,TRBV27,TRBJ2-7,CASSYWRSSYEQYF,TGTGCCAGCAGTTATTGGCGGAGCTCCTACGAGCAGTACTTC
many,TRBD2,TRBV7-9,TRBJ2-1,CASSLASLAGEGEQFF,TGTGCCAGCAGCTTAGCCTCACTAGCGGGGGAGGGTGAGCAGTTCTTC
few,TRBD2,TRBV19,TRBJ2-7,CASSLSGGPYEQYF,TGTGCCAGTAGTCTTAGCGGGGGACCCTACGAGCAGTACTTC
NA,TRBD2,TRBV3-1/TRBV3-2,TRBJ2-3,CASSQVAGTRHTDTQYF,TGTGCCAGCAGCCAAGTTGCCGGGACTAGGCACACAGATACGCAGTATTTT
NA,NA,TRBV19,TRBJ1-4,CASGEIGGEKLFF,TGTGCCAGTGGGGAGATAGGAGGGGAAAAACTGTTTTTT
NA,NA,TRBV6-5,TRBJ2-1,CASSYSWFGNEQFF,TGTGCCAGCAGTTACTCTTGGTTCGGTAATGAGCAGTTCTTC
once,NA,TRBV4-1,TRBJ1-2,CASSPPAGTNGYTF,TGCGCCAGCAGCCCGCCGGCGGGGACGAATGGCTACACCTTC
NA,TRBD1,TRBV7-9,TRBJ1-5,CASSSQGAHGQPQHF,TGTGCCAGCAGCTCCCAGGGGGCCCATGGTCAGCCCCAGCATTTT